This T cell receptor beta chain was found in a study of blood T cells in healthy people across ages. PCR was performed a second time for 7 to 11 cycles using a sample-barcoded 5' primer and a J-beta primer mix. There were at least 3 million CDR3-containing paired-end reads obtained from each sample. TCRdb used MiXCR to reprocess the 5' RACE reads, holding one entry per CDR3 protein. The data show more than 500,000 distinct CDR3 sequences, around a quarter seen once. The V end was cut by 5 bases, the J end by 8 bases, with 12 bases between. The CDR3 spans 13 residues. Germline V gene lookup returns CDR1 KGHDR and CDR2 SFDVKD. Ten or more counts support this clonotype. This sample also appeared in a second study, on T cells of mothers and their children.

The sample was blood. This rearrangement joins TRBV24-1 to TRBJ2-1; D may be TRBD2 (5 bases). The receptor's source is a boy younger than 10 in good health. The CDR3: CATSARFSDEQFF. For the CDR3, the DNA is TGTGCCACCAGTGCAAGGTTTAGCGATGAGCAGTTCTTC.